This T cell receptor (beta chain) was recorded in a study of cytomegalovirus exposure and HLA in healthy donors. For the study at large: Earlier results showed roughly 120 million unique TCR beta sequences derived from roughly 200 million T cells. Around 85 million unique TCRs from HLA-typed donors were held in an early data release.

This clone was counted once. The CDR3 is 14 residues long. V lost 3 bases to trimming and J lost 1 base, with 9 bases between them. Germline V CDR1 and CDR2: SNHLY, FYNNEI. There were likely unrecorded immune exposures, though donors were nominally healthy when sampled. Primers: 60 Vbeta forward and 13 Jbeta reverse. Profiled with immunoSEQ multiplex PCR; TCRdb holds only in-frame clones, not every one. The table has about 130,000 clones, 70% to 85% seen once. V and J are TRBV2 and TRBJ1-1; D uncertain. The source of this sequence is a woman aged 60-75 years in good health and CMV-seropositive. Input material: PBMCs. CDR3 sequence: CASSELATNTEAFF. The CDR3, as DNA: TGTGCCAGCAGTGAGTTGGCCACGAACACTGAAGCTTTCTTT.